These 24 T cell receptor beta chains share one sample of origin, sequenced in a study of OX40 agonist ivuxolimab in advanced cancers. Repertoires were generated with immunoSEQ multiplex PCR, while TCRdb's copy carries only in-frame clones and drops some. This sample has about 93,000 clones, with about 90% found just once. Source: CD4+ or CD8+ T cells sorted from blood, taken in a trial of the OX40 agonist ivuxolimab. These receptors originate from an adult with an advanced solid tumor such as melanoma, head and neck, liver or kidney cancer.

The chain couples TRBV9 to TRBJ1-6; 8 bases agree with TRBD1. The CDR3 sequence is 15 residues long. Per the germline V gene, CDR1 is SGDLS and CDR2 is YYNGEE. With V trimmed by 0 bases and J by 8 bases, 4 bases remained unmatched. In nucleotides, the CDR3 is TGTGCCAGCAGCGTAGATCAGACAGGGGATTCACCCCTCCACTTT. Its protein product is CASSVDQTGDSPLHF.

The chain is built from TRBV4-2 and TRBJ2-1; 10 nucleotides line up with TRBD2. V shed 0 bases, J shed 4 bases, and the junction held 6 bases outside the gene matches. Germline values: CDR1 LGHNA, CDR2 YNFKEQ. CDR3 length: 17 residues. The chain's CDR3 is CASSQDLTSGNYNEQFF. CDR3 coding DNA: TGTGCCAGCAGCCAAGATCTCACTAGCGGGAATTACAATGAGCAGTTCTTC.

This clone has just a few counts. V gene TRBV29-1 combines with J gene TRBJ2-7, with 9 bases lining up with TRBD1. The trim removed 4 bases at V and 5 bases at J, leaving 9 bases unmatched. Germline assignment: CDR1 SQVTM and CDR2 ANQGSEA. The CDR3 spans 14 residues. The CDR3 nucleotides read TGCAGCGTTGTAACGGACAGGGGACTAAACGAGCAGTACTTC. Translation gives CSVVTDRGLNEQYF.

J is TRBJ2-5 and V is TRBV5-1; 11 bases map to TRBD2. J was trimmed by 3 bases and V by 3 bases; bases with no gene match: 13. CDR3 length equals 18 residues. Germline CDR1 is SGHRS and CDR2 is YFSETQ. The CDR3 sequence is CASSSGLALAGAEETQYF. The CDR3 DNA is TGCGCCAGCAGCTCGGGGTTGGCACTAGCGGGGGCGGAAGAGACCCAGTACTTC.

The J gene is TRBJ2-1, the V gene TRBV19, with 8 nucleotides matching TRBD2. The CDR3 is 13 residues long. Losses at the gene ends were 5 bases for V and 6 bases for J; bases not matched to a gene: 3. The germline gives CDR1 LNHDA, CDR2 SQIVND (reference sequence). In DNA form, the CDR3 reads TGTGCCAGTAGTGGGCTAGCGGGCAATGAGCAGTTCTTC. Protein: CASSGLAGNEQFF.

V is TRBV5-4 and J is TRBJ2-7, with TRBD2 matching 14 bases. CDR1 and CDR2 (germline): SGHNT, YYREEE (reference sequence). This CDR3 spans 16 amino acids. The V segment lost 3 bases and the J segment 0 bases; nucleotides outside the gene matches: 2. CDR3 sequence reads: CASSSGLAGGSYEQYF. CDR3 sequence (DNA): TGTGCCAGCAGCTCAGGACTAGCGGGGGGCTCCTACGAGCAGTACTTC. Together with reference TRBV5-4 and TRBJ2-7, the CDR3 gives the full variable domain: ETGVTQSPTHLIKTRGQQVTLRCSSQSGHNTVSWYQQALGQGPQFIFQYYREEENGRGNFPPRFSGLQFPNYSSELNVNALELDDSALYLCASSSGLAGGSYEQYFGPGTRLTVT.

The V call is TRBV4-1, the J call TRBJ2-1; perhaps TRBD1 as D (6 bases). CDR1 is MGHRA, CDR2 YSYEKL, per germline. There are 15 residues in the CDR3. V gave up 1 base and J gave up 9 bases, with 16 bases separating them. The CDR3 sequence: CASSQVGRGRGEQFF. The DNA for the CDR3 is TGCGCCAGCAGCCAAGTGGGCAGGGGTAGAGGTGAGCAGTTCTTC.

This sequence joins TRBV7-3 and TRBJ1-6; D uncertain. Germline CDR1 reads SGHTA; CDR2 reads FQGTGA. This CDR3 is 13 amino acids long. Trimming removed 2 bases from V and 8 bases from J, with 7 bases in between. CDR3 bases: TGTGCCAGCAGCTTAGACTCAGATTCACCCCTCCACTTT. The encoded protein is CASSLDSDSPLHF.

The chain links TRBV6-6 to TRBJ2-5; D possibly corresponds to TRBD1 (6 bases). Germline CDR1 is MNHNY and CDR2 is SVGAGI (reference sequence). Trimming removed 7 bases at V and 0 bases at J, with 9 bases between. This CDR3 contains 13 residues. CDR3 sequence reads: CASNQGHQETQYF. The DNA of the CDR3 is TGTGCCAGCAACCAGGGGCACCAAGAGACCCAGTACTTC.

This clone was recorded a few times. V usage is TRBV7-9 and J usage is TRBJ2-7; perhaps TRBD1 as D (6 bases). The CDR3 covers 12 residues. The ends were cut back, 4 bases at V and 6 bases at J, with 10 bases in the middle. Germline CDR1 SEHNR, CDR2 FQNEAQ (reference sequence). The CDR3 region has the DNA TGTGCCAGCAGCTCACAGGGAATCGAGCAGTACTTC. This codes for CASSSQGIEQYF.

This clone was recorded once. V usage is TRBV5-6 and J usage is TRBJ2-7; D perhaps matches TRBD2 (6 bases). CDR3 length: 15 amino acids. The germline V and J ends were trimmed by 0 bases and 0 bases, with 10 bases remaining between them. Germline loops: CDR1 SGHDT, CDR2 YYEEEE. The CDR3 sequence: CASSLGAGRSYEQYF. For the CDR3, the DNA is TGTGCCAGCAGCTTGGGCGCGGGGCGCTCCTACGAGCAGTACTTC.

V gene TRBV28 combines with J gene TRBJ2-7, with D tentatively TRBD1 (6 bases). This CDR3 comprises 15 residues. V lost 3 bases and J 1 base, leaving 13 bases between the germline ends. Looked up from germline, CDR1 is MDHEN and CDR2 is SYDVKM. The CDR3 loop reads CASSFRRTDSYEQYF. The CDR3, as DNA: TGTGCCAGCAGTTTTCGTCGGACAGATTCCTACGAGCAGTACTTC.

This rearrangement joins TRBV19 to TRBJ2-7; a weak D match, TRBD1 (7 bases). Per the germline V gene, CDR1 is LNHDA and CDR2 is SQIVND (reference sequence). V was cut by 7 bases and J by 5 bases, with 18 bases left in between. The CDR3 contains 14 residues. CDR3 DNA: TGTGCCAGTACCCCTGGTCCAGGGGGGCACGAGCAGTACTTC. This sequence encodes CASTPGPGGHEQYF.

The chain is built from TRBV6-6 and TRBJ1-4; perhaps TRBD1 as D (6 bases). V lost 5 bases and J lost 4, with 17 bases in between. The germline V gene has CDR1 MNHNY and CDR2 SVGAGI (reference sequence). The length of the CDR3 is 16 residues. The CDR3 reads CASSRTGFGGNEKLFF. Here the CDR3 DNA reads TGTGCCAGCAGTCGAACAGGGTTTGGTGGTAATGAAAAACTGTTTTTT.

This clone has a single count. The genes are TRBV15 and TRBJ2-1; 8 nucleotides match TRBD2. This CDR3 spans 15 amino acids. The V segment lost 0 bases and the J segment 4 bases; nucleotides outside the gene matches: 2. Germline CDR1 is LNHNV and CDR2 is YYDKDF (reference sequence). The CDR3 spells CATSRDSGIYNEQFF. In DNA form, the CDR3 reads TGTGCCACCAGCAGAGATAGCGGGATTTACAATGAGCAGTTCTTC. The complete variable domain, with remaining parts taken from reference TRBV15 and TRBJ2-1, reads DAMVIQNPRYQVTQFGKPVTLSCSQTLNHNVMYWYQQKSSQAPKLLFHYYDKDFNNEADTPDNFQSRRPNTSFCFLDIRSPGLGDTAMYLCATSRDSGIYNEQFFGPGTRLTVL.

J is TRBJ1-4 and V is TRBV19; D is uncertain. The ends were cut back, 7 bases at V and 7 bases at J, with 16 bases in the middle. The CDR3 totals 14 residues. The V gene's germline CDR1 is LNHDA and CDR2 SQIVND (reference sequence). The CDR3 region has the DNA TGTGCCAGTACGGGCCGCGGTGATTTTGAAAAACTGTTTTTT. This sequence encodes CASTGRGDFEKLFF. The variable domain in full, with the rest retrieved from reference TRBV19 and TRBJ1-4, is DGGITQSPKYLFRKEGQNVTLSCEQNLNHDAMYWYRQDPGQGLRLIYYSQIVNDFQKGDIAEGYSVSREKKESFPLTVTSAQKNPTAFYLCASTGRGDFEKLFFGSGTQLSVL.

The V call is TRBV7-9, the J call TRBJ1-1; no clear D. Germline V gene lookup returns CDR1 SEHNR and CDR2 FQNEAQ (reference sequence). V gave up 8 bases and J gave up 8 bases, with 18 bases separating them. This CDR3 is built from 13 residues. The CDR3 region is CASRRVLESEAFF. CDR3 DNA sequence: TGTGCCAGCCGGAGGGTCTTGGAATCCGAAGCTTTCTTT.

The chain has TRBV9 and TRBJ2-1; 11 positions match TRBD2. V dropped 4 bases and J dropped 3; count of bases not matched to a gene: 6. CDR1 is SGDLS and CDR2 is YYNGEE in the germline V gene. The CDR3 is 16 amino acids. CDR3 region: CASSTLGLAGYNEQFF. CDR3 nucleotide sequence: TGTGCCAGCAGCACCCTAGGACTAGCGGGCTACAATGAGCAGTTCTTC.

CDR3 sequence reads: CASSPSLAYEQYF. CDR3 coding DNA: TGTGCCAGCTCACCCTCCCTAGCGTACGAGCAGTACTTC. The rearrangement uses TRBV18 and TRBJ2-7, with D perhaps TRBD2 (6 bases). Between the trimmed V and J ends, which lost 3 bases and 4 bases, there was a span of 10 bases. The length of the CDR3 is 13 residues. The V gene's germline CDR1 is KGHSH and CDR2 LQKENI.

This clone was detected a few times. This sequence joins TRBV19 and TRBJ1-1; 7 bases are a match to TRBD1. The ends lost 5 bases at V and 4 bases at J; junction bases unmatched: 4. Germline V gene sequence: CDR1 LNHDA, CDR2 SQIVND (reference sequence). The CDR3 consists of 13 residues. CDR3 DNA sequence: TGTGCCAGTAGTGCGACAGGGCCCACTGAAGCTTTCTTT. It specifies CASSATGPTEAFF. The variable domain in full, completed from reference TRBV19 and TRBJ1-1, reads DGGITQSPKYLFRKEGQNVTLSCEQNLNHDAMYWYRQDPGQGLRLIYYSQIVNDFQKGDIAEGYSVSREKKESFPLTVTSAQKNPTAFYLCASSATGPTEAFFGQGTRLTVV.

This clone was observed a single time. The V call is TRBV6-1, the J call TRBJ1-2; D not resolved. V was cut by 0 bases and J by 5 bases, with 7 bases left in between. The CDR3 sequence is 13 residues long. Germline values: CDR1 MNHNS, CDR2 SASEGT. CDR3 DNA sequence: TGTGCCAGCAGTGAAGCGTGGAGGTATGGCTACACCTTC. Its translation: CASSEAWRYGYTF.

CDR3 sequence: CASSFLDRGKETQYF. The CDR3 DNA sequence: TGTGCCAGCTCATTCTTAGACAGGGGGAAAGAGACCCAGTACTTC. The V call is TRBV18, the J call TRBJ2-5; 9 nucleotides align to TRBD1. The CDR3 runs 15 residues. Germline assignment: CDR1 KGHSH and CDR2 LQKENI. The V and J ends lost 5 bases and 3 bases, in that order; junction bases with no gene match: 7.

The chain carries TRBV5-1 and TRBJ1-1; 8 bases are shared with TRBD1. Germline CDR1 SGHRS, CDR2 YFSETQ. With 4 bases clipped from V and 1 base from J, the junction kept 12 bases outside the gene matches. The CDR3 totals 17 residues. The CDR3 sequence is CASSPGPGTGSNTEAFF. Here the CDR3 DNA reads TGCGCCAGCAGCCCGGGCCCCGGGACAGGATCGAACACTGAAGCTTTCTTT.

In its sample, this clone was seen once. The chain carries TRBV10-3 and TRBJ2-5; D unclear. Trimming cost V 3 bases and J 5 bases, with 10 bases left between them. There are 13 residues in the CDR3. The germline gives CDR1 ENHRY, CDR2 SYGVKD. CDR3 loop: CAISDGLPETQYF. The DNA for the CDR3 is TGTGCCATCAGTGATGGGTTACCGGAGACCCAGTACTTC.